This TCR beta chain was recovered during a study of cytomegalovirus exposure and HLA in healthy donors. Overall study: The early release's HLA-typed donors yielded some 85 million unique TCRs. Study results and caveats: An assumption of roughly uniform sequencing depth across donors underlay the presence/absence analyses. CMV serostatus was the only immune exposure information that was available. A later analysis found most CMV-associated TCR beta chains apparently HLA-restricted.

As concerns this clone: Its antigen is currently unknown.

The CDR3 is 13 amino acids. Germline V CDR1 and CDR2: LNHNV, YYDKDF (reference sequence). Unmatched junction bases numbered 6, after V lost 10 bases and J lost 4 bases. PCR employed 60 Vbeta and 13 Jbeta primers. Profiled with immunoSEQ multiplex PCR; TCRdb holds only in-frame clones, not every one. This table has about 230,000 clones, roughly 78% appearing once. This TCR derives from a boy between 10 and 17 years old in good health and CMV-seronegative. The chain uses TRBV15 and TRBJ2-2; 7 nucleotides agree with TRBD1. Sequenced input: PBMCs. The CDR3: CAILNRGTGELFF. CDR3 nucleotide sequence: TGTGCCATCCTAAACAGGGGCACCGGGGAGCTGTTTTTT.